The subject of this entry is one TCR beta chain. What it binds is not known. MiXCR, applied by TCRdb to the RT-PCR reads, yields one record per CDR3 protein. The data show some 500,000 distinct CDR3 sequences, approximately 12% seen once. These data belong to a study of response to subunit inactivated influenza vaccine. Findings and limits, study-wide: With each seasonal influenza vaccination, the authors suggested, few new T cells are recruited.

The junction had 3 bases not matched to a gene; V was cut back by 0 bases and J by 4 bases. CDR3 length equals 15 residues. CDR1 is SGHRS, CDR2 YFSETQ, per germline. The chain is built from TRBV5-1 and TRBJ2-3; 9 bases are shared with TRBD2. The input for sequencing was PBMCs from blood, taken more than 35 days after vaccination. The TCR comes from a man aged 45-65 years who received an inactivated influenza vaccine. The CDR3 DNA sequence: TGCGCCAGCAGCTTGGGTAGCGGGAGCTCAGATACGCAGTATTTT. Translating gives CASSLGSGSSDTQYF.